The table lists the clone carrying this T cell receptor beta chain with a count of one. The data were obtained in a study of cytomegalovirus exposure and HLA in healthy donors. Looked up from germline, CDR1 is SGHRS and CDR2 is YFSETQ. This CDR3 has 13 residues. V was trimmed by 2 bases and J by 5 bases, leaving 7 bases between them. The PCR ran on 60 Vbeta and 13 Jbeta primers. Using immunoSEQ multiplex PCR, the repertoire was profiled, and TCRdb retains in-frame clones only, with some absent. Seen here are almost 200,000 clones, approximately 85% observed once, and the top ten hold approximately 2.4%.

The rearrangement uses TRBV5-1 and TRBJ2-2; D ambiguous. This TCR was sampled from a woman aged 50 to 65 in good health and CMV-seronegative. The sequenced sample consisted of PBMCs. CDR3 coding DNA: TGCGCCAGCAGCTTCGACAATACCGGGGAGCTGTTTTTT. It specifies CASSFDNTGELFF.